Below are 20 T cell receptor beta chains sequenced from a single sample in a study of T cell repertoires in cytomegalovirus infection. These receptors' targets are unknown. MiXCR was run by TCRdb on the reads, yielding one entry per CDR3 protein. The sample shows more than 250,000 distinct CDR3 sequences, 20% to 30% of them seen only once. The sample was cultured PBMCs, taken from culture after CMV antigen stimulation. The receptors stem from a human donor in good health (CMV status not recorded). Some clones in this sample may be carry-over from other donors' samples.

This clonotype was counted a single time. V and J are TRBV15 and TRBJ2-3, with D hard to call. Trimming removed 5 bases at V and 6 bases at J, with 6 bases between. CDR1 is LNHNV and CDR2 is YYDKDF in the germline V gene (reference sequence). This CDR3 is 11 amino acids long. DNA of the CDR3: TGTGCCACCAGCTCTCGTGATACGCAGTATTTT. Protein product: CATSSRDTQYF. The variable domain in full, with the rest retrieved from reference TRBV15 and TRBJ2-3, is DAMVIQNPRYQVTQFGKPVTLSCSQTLNHNVMYWYQQKSSQAPKLLFHYYDKDFNNEADTPDNFQSRRPNTSFCFLDIRSPGLGDTAMYLCATSSRDTQYFGPGTRLTVL.

This clonotype was detected many times. The chain has TRBV12-3 or TRBV12-4 and TRBJ1-1; D may be TRBD1 (6 bases). This CDR3 is 13 amino acids long. V lost 3 bases and J 4 bases, leaving 9 bases between the germline ends. CDR3 DNA sequence: TGTGCCAGCAGTTTCAACAGGGCCACTGAAGCTTTCTTT. This translates into CASSFNRATEAFF.

The chain carries TRBV14 and TRBJ1-2, with unresolved D. Germline CDR1 SGHDN, CDR2 FVKESK. Trimming shortened V by 3 bases and J by 12 bases, and 14 bases separated the two germline ends. The CDR3 is made up of 12 amino acids. The CDR3 region is CASSHEGERDTF. In DNA form, the CDR3 reads TGTGCCAGCAGCCATGAGGGCGAAAGGGACACCTTC.

V is TRBV7-2 and J is TRBJ2-5, with D possibly TRBD2 on 5 matching bases. The CDR3 totals 17 residues. In germline, CDR1 is SGHTA, CDR2 FQGNSA. The ends were cut back, 5 bases at V and 1 base at J, with 20 bases in the middle. As DNA, the CDR3 is TGTGCCAGCAGCACCGCGGTGAAGGGAGAGCTCCAAGAGACCCAGTACTTC. Its protein product is CASSTAVKGELQETQYF.

The chain's CDR3 is CASSYSGQGRKQYV. In DNA, the CDR3 is TGTGCCAGCAGTTACAGCGGACAGGGGCGGAAGCAGTACGTC. V usage is TRBV6-2 or TRBV6-3 and J usage is TRBJ2-7; 9 bases match TRBD1. The length of the CDR3 is 14 residues. Looked up from germline, CDR1 is MNHEY and CDR2 is SVGEGT. J was trimmed by 8 bases and V by 2 bases; bases with no gene match: 7.

This sequence joins TRBV4-1 and TRBJ2-7; TRBD2 agrees at 15 bases. The CDR3 runs 18 residues. Germline V CDR1 and CDR2: MGHRA, YSYEKL. Trimming removed 4 bases from V and 2 bases from J; junction bases left unmatched: 9. The CDR3 sequence is CASSPPRTSGRVPYEQYV. For the CDR3, the DNA is TGCGCCAGCAGCCCCCCGAGGACTAGCGGGAGGGTCCCCTACGAGCAGTACGTC.

This clonotype was seen at least ten times. CDR3 sequence reads: CASSQEQGNYGYTF. The CDR3 bases are TGTGCCAGCAGCCAAGAACAGGGAAACTATGGCTACACCTTC. The chain has TRBV4-2 and TRBJ1-2; the D gene is possibly TRBD1 (6 bases). The V gene's germline CDR1 is LGHNA and CDR2 YNFKEQ. Trimming left V 0 bases short and J 2 bases short, with 7 bases between. CDR3 length: 14 residues.

This clonotype was observed a few times. The CDR3 DNA follows: TGTGCCAGCAGCTTAGATCCCCAGAGCAACTATGGCTACACCTTC. This translates into CASSLDPQSNYGYTF. V gene TRBV7-2 combines with J gene TRBJ1-2, with unresolved D. Looked up from germline, CDR1 is SGHTA and CDR2 is FQGNSA. V was cut by 1 base and J by 2 bases, with 11 bases left in between. The CDR3 has 15 amino acids.

V and J are TRBV5-1 and TRBJ1-1; no clear D gene. Germline assignment: CDR1 SGHRS and CDR2 YFSETQ. Trimming took 1 base from V and 1 from J, leaving 8 bases between them. The CDR3 is 14 amino acids. The CDR3 DNA sequence: TGCGCCAGCAGCTTGTCGGCGGCGAACACTGAAGCTTTCTTT. Protein sequence: CASSLSAANTEAFF.

This clonotype was recorded at least ten times. The CDR3 protein is CASSLGTGWSMGNTIYF. In DNA form, the CDR3 reads TGTGCCAGCAGCCTGGGGACAGGGTGGTCAATGGGAAACACCATATATTTT. The chain carries TRBV7-2 and TRBJ1-3; TRBD1 aligns across 9 bases. The germline V gene has CDR1 SGHTA and CDR2 FQGNSA. CDR3 length: 17 amino acids. Trimming removed 5 bases from V and 4 bases from J; junction bases left unmatched: 12.

The sample holds many counts of this clonotype. The chain combines TRBV7-2 with TRBJ2-6; D remains unclear. Per the germline V gene, CDR1 is SGHTA and CDR2 is FQGNSA. The CDR3 spans 15 residues. V was shortened by 5 bases and J by 0 bases, with 8 bases between the two germline ends. CDR3 residues: CASSPTSSGANVLTF. CDR3 nucleotide sequence: TGTGCCAGCAGCCCAACCTCCTCTGGGGCCAACGTCCTGACTTTC.

Many counts were recorded for this clonotype. At one end, the junction sequence differs from germline, possibly due to a read error. CDR3 in amino acids: CASSSQGSSYNEQFF. The CDR3 nucleotides read TGTGCTAGCAGCTCACAGGGGAGCTCCTACAATGAGCAGTTCTTC. V usage is TRBV7-7 and J usage is TRBJ2-1, with 7 bases that match TRBD1. Per germline, CDR1 SSHAT and CDR2 FNYEAQ (reference sequence). This CDR3 spans 15 amino acids.

This clonotype was seen more than once but under ten times. The J gene is TRBJ2-3, the V gene TRBV20-1; tentatively, D is TRBD2 (6 bases). Trimming took 0 bases from V and 0 from J, leaving 10 bases between them. The CDR3 has 15 residues. Germline-derived CDR1 and CDR2 are DFQATT and SNEGSKA (reference sequence). This CDR3 is CSARDLRDSTDTQYF. The DNA for the CDR3 is TGCAGTGCTAGAGATTTGCGGGATAGCACAGATACGCAGTATTTT.

In this sample, this clonotype turned up a few times. This rearrangement joins TRBV29-1 to TRBJ1-1; the match to TRBD1 covers 8 bases. The CDR3 sequence is 12 residues long. With 6 bases clipped from V and 6 bases from J, the junction kept 6 bases outside the gene matches. From germline, CDR1 is SQVTM and CDR2 ANQGSEA. The CDR3 DNA is TGCAGCGTCGCCACAGGGGGGCCTGAAGCTTTCTTT. This codes for CSVATGGPEAFF.

The chain joins TRBV20-1 to TRBJ2-7, with a tentative D call TRBD1 (6 bases). CDR1 and CDR2 (germline): DFQATT, SNEGSKA (reference sequence). The V end was cut by 3 bases, the J end by 9 bases, with 24 bases between. The length of the CDR3 is 15 residues. CDR3: CSASEGRDIGTGQYF. Here the CDR3 DNA reads TGCAGTGCTAGTGAAGGCCGGGACATCGGTACGGGGCAGTACTTC.

This rearrangement joins TRBV6-5 to TRBJ2-3; no reliable D call. Per germline, CDR1 MNHEY and CDR2 SVGAGI. Trimming removed 2 bases from V and 1 base from J, with 13 bases in between. CDR3 length: 16 amino acids. The CDR3, as DNA: TGTGCCAGCAGTTACGGCCAGAGCGCCGGCACAGATACGCAGTATTTT. It specifies CASSYGQSAGTDTQYF.

A remark on this clonotype: Because the CDR3 is missing its conserved closing phenylalanine or tryptophan, this is likely a read error. The chain recombines TRBV19 with TRBJ1-1; 11 positions agree with TRBD1. From germline, CDR1 is LNHDA and CDR2 SQIVND (reference sequence). CDR3 length equals 15 residues. Trimming took 5 bases from V and 6 from J; bases not matched to a gene: 8. CDR3 amino acids: CASSRDRGSGSEAFV. In nucleotides, the CDR3 is TGTGCCAGTAGTCGGGACAGGGGGTCGGGGTCTGAAGCTTTCGTT.

The table lists this clonotype with many counts. The chain employs TRBV11-3 and TRBJ2-1; a possible D gene is TRBD1 (7 bases). The CDR3 length is 18 residues. Germline CDR1 SGHNT, CDR2 YENEEA. The V end lost 1 base, the J end lost 0 bases, and 16 bases lay between the germline ends. The CDR3 here is CASSLAQGGSLSYNEQFF. CDR3 DNA: TGTGCCAGCAGCTTAGCCCAGGGGGGAAGCCTCTCCTACAATGAGCAGTTCTTC.

The chain is built from TRBV5-1 and TRBJ2-7; 9 positions match TRBD2. Germline V lookup: CDR1 SGHRS, CDR2 YFSETQ. The trim removed 1 base at V and 5 bases at J, leaving 7 bases unmatched. CDR3 length equals 15 residues. Here the CDR3 reads CASSLFAGGPDEQYV. The CDR3 bases are TGCGCCAGCAGCTTGTTTGCGGGAGGGCCCGACGAGCAGTACGTC.

This clonotype was detected only a few times. The V and J genes are TRBV6-2 or TRBV6-3 and TRBJ2-1; the D is unclear. Germline V gives CDR1 MNHEY, CDR2 SVGEGT. The CDR3 spans 13 residues. Trimming removed 2 bases at V and 5 bases at J, with 7 bases between. The CDR3 bases are TGTGCCAGCAGTTACCTAGTTAACAATGAGCAGTTCTTC. Amino acid sequence: CASSYLVNNEQFF.